The rows below give T cell receptor beta chains drawn from one sample of a study of CD4 T cells in relation to SARS-CoV-2 and coronaviruses. Assay used: immunoSEQ multiplex PCR; TCRdb lists only in-frame clones, some missing. This table has about 41,000 clones, approximately 86% appearing once. These receptors lack a known antigen. Input material: naive CD4+ T cells from PBMCs, cultured in vitro. The receptors stem from an adult with COVID-19. Both conserved end residues are part of each CDR3. The order of the fields is J gene, V gene, D gene, clone size, CDR3 protein, CDR3 DNA. The D gene is left open where the match is weak. Part of the rows lack a size; the others show once, few, many or a class for expanded clones.

j_call: TRBJ1-3
v_call: TRBV11-2
d_call: -
clone_size: -
cdr3_aa: CASSLSLGNTIYF
cdr3_nt: TGTGCCAGCAGCTTAAGTCTGGGAAACACCATATATTTT

j_call: TRBJ2-7
v_call: TRBV7-2
d_call: TRBD1
clone_size: -
cdr3_aa: CASSSRRTGPYEQYF
cdr3_nt: TGTGCCAGCAGCTCCCGGCGGACAGGCCCCTACGAGCAGTACTTC

j_call: TRBJ2-3
v_call: TRBV12-3/TRBV12-4
d_call: TRBD2
clone_size: -
cdr3_aa: CASSFGLAGTQYF
cdr3_nt: TGTGCCAGCAGTTTCGGACTAGCGGGTACGCAGTATTTT

j_call: TRBJ1-2
v_call: TRBV6-2/TRBV6-3
d_call: -
clone_size: -
cdr3_aa: CASSYMVNYGYTF
cdr3_nt: TGTGCCAGCAGTTATATGGTTAACTATGGCTACACCTTC

j_call: TRBJ1-3
v_call: TRBV24-1
d_call: -
clone_size: -
cdr3_aa: CATSDTSSGNTIYF
cdr3_nt: TGTGCCACCAGTGACACCTCCTCTGGAAACACCATATATTTT

j_call: TRBJ2-3
v_call: TRBV19
d_call: -
clone_size: -
cdr3_aa: CASGGSWVDTQYF
cdr3_nt: TGTGCCAGTGGGGGATCCTGGGTAGATACGCAGTATTTT

j_call: TRBJ2-2
v_call: TRBV9
d_call: -
clone_size: -
cdr3_aa: CASSVGVNTGELFF
cdr3_nt: TGTGCCAGCAGCGTCGGTGTTAACACCGGGGAGCTGTTTTTT

j_call: TRBJ2-3
v_call: TRBV7-3
d_call: TRBD1
clone_size: -
cdr3_aa: CASSLGPGQGPDTQYF
cdr3_nt: TGTGCCAGCAGCTTAGGACCGGGACAGGGTCCCGATACGCAGTATTTT

j_call: TRBJ2-1
v_call: TRBV19
d_call: TRBD1
clone_size: -
cdr3_aa: CASSMTGTYNEQFF
cdr3_nt: TGTGCCAGTAGTATGACAGGGACCTACAATGAGCAGTTCTTC

j_call: TRBJ1-1
v_call: TRBV5-4
d_call: -
clone_size: once
cdr3_aa: CASSFLGTEAFF
cdr3_nt: TGTGCCAGCAGCTTCCTTGGGACTGAAGCTTTCTTT

j_call: TRBJ1-2
v_call: TRBV4-2
d_call: -
clone_size: -
cdr3_aa: CASSQATRVDGYTF
cdr3_nt: TGTGCCAGCAGCCAAGCTACCAGGGTCGACGGCTACACCTTC